The 22 T cell receptor beta chains listed next were all sequenced from one sample in a study of long-term antiretroviral therapy in people with HIV. Sequencing used immunoSEQ v3.0 at survey level. This table comes from immunoSEQ multiplex PCR, and its TCRdb copy is limited to in-frame clones, with some not included. The sample has under 25,000 clones; about 92% are singletons. The specimen comprised unsorted PBMCs, sampled 7.6 years after starting antiretroviral therapy. The receptors here all came from a woman aged 35 to 49 with HIV.

The V gene is TRBV25-1, the J gene TRBJ1-2; the D is unclear. This CDR3 has 11 residues. Germline V CDR1 and CDR2: MGHDK, SYGVNS. V lost 6 bases and J 7 bases, leaving 9 bases between the germline ends. CDR3 DNA: TGTGCCAGCAGCCTGGGGTCTGGCTACACCTTC. Amino acid sequence: CASSLGSGYTF.

This rearrangement joins TRBV4-1 to TRBJ1-5, with no clear D. V was shortened by 1 base and J by 6 bases, with 19 bases between the two germline ends. Per germline, CDR1 MGHRA and CDR2 YSYEKL. The CDR3 is made up of 17 amino acids. Written as DNA, the CDR3 is TGCGCCAGCAGCCAAGTCGACATGGGGTTCAGTAGTCAGCCCCAGCATTTT. It specifies CASSQVDMGFSSQPQHF.

The chain links TRBV6-5 to TRBJ2-2; D remains unclear. Germline lookup yields CDR1 MNHEY and CDR2 SVGAGI. The CDR3 runs 13 residues. V was cut by 1 base and J by 7 bases, with 7 bases left in between. CDR3 sequence: CASSYWAGGELFF. For the CDR3, the DNA is TGTGCCAGCAGTTACTGGGCAGGCGGGGAGCTGTTTTTT.

The chain has TRBV15 and TRBJ2-5; D is undetermined. The germline V gene encodes CDR1 LNHNV and CDR2 YYDKDF (reference sequence). Trimming took 2 bases from V and 4 from J, leaving 11 bases between them. The length of the CDR3 is 14 residues. CDR3 loop: CATSRIGMGETQYF. CDR3 nucleotide sequence: TGTGCCACCAGCAGAATCGGTATGGGAGAGACCCAGTACTTC.

The V call is TRBV5-1, the J call TRBJ1-1; D gene ambiguous. CDR3 length: 16 residues. Trimming pared 2 bases from V and 0 bases from J, leaving 14 bases between. Germline values: CDR1 SGHRS, CDR2 YFSETQ. The CDR3 region has the DNA TGCGCCAGCAGCTTTGCGGGCAAAGGAATGAACACTGAAGCTTTCTTT. Translated: CASSFAGKGMNTEAFF.

The chain is built from TRBV7-3 and TRBJ2-2; 7 bases are shared with TRBD2. CDR1 and CDR2 from the germline V gene are SGHTA and FQGTGA. The CDR3 spans 17 residues. V shed 4 bases and J 0 bases; nucleotides not matched to a gene: 8. As DNA, the CDR3 is TGTGCCAGCAGCTCTGCCTACGGGGGGACGAACACCGGGGAGCTGTTTTTT. It encodes CASSSAYGGTNTGELFF.

The V gene is TRBV9, the J gene TRBJ1-1; TRBD1 matches 11 bases. Trimming removed 0 bases from V and 6 bases from J; junction bases left unmatched: 4. The CDR3 runs to 15 residues. Germline V gene lookup returns CDR1 SGDLS and CDR2 YYNGEE. CDR3 residues: CASSVEGTGGPEAFF. Written as DNA, the CDR3 is TGTGCCAGCAGCGTAGAAGGGACAGGGGGACCTGAAGCTTTCTTT.

This chain joins TRBV2 and TRBJ2-1; possibly TRBD2 for D (6 bases). Trimming stripped 7 bases from V and 7 bases from J, with 17 bases between. Per the germline V gene, CDR1 is SNHLY and CDR2 is FYNNEI. The CDR3 contains 14 residues. The CDR3: CASKKEGWGNEQFF. Written as DNA, the CDR3 is TGTGCCAGCAAGAAGGAGGGCTGGGGGAATGAGCAGTTCTTC.

The chain employs TRBV6-6 and TRBJ1-1, with D tentatively TRBD1 (5 bases). Germline V gives CDR1 MNHNY, CDR2 SVGAGI (reference sequence). The CDR3 extends over 13 amino acids. V was clipped by 6 bases and J by 5 bases, with 13 bases between them. The CDR3 DNA is TGTGCCAGCAGGCCGGGGGAGAGGACTGAAGCTTTCTTT. Its translation: CASRPGERTEAFF.

This clone was seen once. The rearrangement uses TRBV7-6 and TRBJ2-5, with D hard to call. Germline V lookup: CDR1 SGHVS, CDR2 FNYEAQ. The CDR3 has 11 residues. Deletions cut 5 bases from V and 4 bases from J, with 5 bases between. CDR3 nucleotides: TGTGCCAGCAGCCAGTTAGAGACCCAGTACTTC. It yields the protein CASSQLETQYF.

This chain joins TRBV7-2 and TRBJ1-1, with 7 bases identical to TRBD1. The length of the CDR3 is 15 residues. Germline CDR1 reads SGHTA; CDR2 reads FQGNSA. The junction had 7 bases not matched to a gene; V was cut back by 2 bases and J by 4 bases. The CDR3 loop reads CASSLRLQGSTEAFF. The CDR3, as DNA: TGTGCCAGCAGCTTAAGATTACAGGGGTCCACTGAAGCTTTCTTT.

The chain couples TRBV19 to TRBJ2-3; D might be TRBD1 (6 bases). Per germline, CDR1 LNHDA and CDR2 SQIVND (reference sequence). Trimming removed 5 bases at V and 2 bases at J, with 17 bases between. The CDR3 has 16 residues. The CDR3 DNA reads TGTGCCAGTAGTCCAAACAGGGATTCTTACACAGATACGCAGTATTTT. Its protein is CASSPNRDSYTDTQYF.

This chain uses TRBV7-2 with TRBJ1-4; no definite D call. Deletions cut 5 bases from V and 15 bases from J, with 13 bases between. The CDR3 sequence is 11 residues long. Germline assignment: CDR1 SGHTA and CDR2 FQGNSA. The CDR3 loop reads CASSRSTKVFF. CDR3 DNA: TGTGCCAGCAGCCGCTCGACAAAGGTGTTTTTT.

CDR3 amino acids: CASSLAPAYNSPLHF. CDR3 coding DNA: TGTGCCAGCAGCTTAGCTCCGGCGTATAATTCACCCCTCCACTTT. The chain uses TRBV7-2 and TRBJ1-6; D is unclear. Between the trimmed V and J ends, which lost 0 bases and 4 bases, there was a span of 7 bases. This CDR3 is 15 amino acids long. CDR1 SGHTA and CDR2 FQGNSA come from the germline V gene.

The chain recombines TRBV6-1 with TRBJ1-6; 7 nucleotides line up with TRBD1. V shed 4 bases, J shed 9 bases, and the junction held 9 bases outside the gene matches. The V gene's germline CDR1 is MNHNS and CDR2 SASEGT. This CDR3 region has 15 residues. This chain's CDR3 is CASSGSGQILSPLHF. In DNA, the CDR3 is TGTGCCAGCAGTGGATCGGGACAGATCCTTTCACCCCTCCACTTT.

V gene TRBV7-2 combines with J gene TRBJ2-3; 10 nucleotides agree with TRBD2. Unmatched junction bases numbered 11, after V lost 2 bases and J lost 6 bases. The CDR3 totals 17 residues. Germline V lookup: CDR1 SGHTA, CDR2 FQGNSA. This CDR3 is CASSLSALAGGPDTQYF. As DNA, the CDR3 is TGTGCCAGCAGCTTATCGGCGTTAGCGGGGGGCCCGGATACGCAGTATTTT.

The rearrangement uses TRBV4-1 and TRBJ2-3; no clear D. CDR3 length equals 15 residues. The V and J ends lost 0 bases and 2 bases respectively, with 9 bases between them. The V gene's germline CDR1 is MGHRA and CDR2 YSYEKL. The CDR3 sequence: CASSQDNGFTDTQYF. CDR3 DNA: TGCGCCAGCAGCCAAGATAATGGATTCACAGATACGCAGTATTTT.

The genes are TRBV5-1 and TRBJ1-4, with TRBD1 identical over 9 bases. CDR3 length: 16 residues. After removal of 1 base from V and 7 bases from J, the junction contained 8 bases not matched to a gene. Looked up from germline, CDR1 is SGHRS and CDR2 is YFSETQ. The CDR3 loop reads CASSLSTGGAGEKLFF. CDR3 nucleotide sequence: TGCGCCAGCAGCTTGTCCACAGGGGGCGCGGGTGAAAAACTGTTTTTT.

The chain has TRBV5-6 and TRBJ2-7; no definite D call. The CDR3 loop spans 14 amino acids. V lost 2 bases, J lost 2 bases, and 11 bases lay in between. Germline V gene lookup returns CDR1 SGHDT and CDR2 YYEEEE. The CDR3 loop is CASSFRSETYEQYF. The CDR3 nucleotides read TGTGCCAGCAGCTTCCGGTCAGAGACCTACGAGCAGTACTTC.

CDR3 loop: CASSFRLAGANTDTQYF. The DNA for the CDR3 is TGCGCCAGCAGCTTTCGACTAGCGGGGGCCAACACAGATACGCAGTATTTT. The chain uses TRBV5-1 and TRBJ2-3; 12 bases align to TRBD2. V was clipped by 2 bases and J by 2 bases; unmatched bases: 6. The length of the CDR3 is 17 residues. CDR1 and CDR2 from the germline V gene are SGHRS and YFSETQ.

CDR3 nucleotides: TGTGCCAGTAGTGGTCAACGGACAGGGATTAGTAGGAACACTGAAGCTTTCTTT. Its protein is CASSGQRTGISRNTEAFF. The V and J genes are TRBV19 and TRBJ1-1; 8 bases are a match to TRBD1. This CDR3 has 18 residues. Germline V lookup: CDR1 LNHDA, CDR2 SQIVND (reference sequence). J gave up 1 base and V 5 bases, and 15 bases lay outside the gene matches.

This chain connects TRBV30 to TRBJ1-1; 8 bases match TRBD1. This CDR3 is 13 amino acids long. Germline trimming cut 5 bases from V and 3 bases from J; bases unmatched to any gene: 5. CDR1 is GTSNPN and CDR2 is SVGIG in the germline V gene (reference sequence). The CDR3 coding sequence is TGTGCCTGGGCGGACAGGGTCGACACTGAAGCTTTCTTT. This gives the protein CAWADRVDTEAFF.